The 23 T cell receptor beta chains in this list originate from one sample, sequenced in a study of blood T cell repertoires in COVID-19 (dated by TCRdb to the early 2020s). The method was the immunoSEQ multiplex PCR assay. The table comes from immuneACCESS by way of TCRdb, which keeps in-frame sequences with V and J called. Part of the clones is missing from these tables; in studies checked, under half for an unresolved V gene and the rest for unknown reasons. This sample lists 200,000 or so clones; just over 85% were detected once. Jointly, the top ten make up less than 4.5% of the sample. The material sequenced was PBMCs or T cells enriched from blood (not recorded which). The receptors here all came from a woman aged 40 to 50 with acute COVID-19.

The V gene is TRBV21-1, the J gene TRBJ1-5. TRBV21-1 is annotated as a pseudogene. This CDR3 has 13 residues. CDR3 sequence reads: CASTLDVNQPQHF. DNA of the CDR3: TGTGCCAGCACCCTAGACGTCAATCAGCCCCAGCATTTT.

This chain links TRBV5-1 with TRBJ1-3, with TRBD1 as a possible D gene (6 bases). Germline values: CDR1 SGHRS, CDR2 YFSETQ. The CDR3 has 17 amino acids. V shed 0 bases and J shed 1 base, with 14 bases lying between them. The CDR3 DNA is TGCGCCAGCAGCTTGGCCAAGACAGGACAATCTGGAAACACCATATATTTT. Translation gives CASSLAKTGQSGNTIYF.

This chain connects TRBV3-1 (or the pseudogene TRBV3-2) to TRBJ2-1, with 9 bases matching TRBD2. The CDR3 length is 16 residues. V was pared by 3 bases and J by 8 bases, with 11 bases of the junction left unmatched. Germline V gene data show CDR1 as LGHDT and CDR2 as YNNKEL (reference sequence). CDR3 protein: CASSQGSGGLSYEQFF. The CDR3 nucleotides read TGTGCCAGCAGCCAGGGGAGCGGGGGGCTAAGTTATGAGCAGTTCTTC.

The J gene is TRBJ1-1, the V gene TRBV5-6; no clear D. Germline CDR1 is SGHDT and CDR2 is YYEEEE. The CDR3 totals 15 residues. Trimming removed 3 bases from V and 8 bases from J, with 20 bases in between. CDR3 in amino acids: CASSWRFQTAPEAFF. The DNA for the CDR3 is TGTGCCAGCAGCTGGAGGTTCCAGACGGCCCCCGAAGCTTTCTTT.

This chain uses TRBV27 with TRBJ2-1; D is ambiguous. The V end lost 3 bases, the J end lost 6 bases, and 6 bases lay between the germline ends. Germline V gives CDR1 MNHEY, CDR2 SMNVEV (reference sequence). There are 12 residues in the CDR3. The CDR3 DNA reads TGTGCCAGCAGTTTTAGTCCCAATGAGCAGTTCTTC. This gives the protein CASSFSPNEQFF.

The V and J genes are TRBV5-4 and TRBJ2-1; 9 bases agree with TRBD2. V gave up 4 bases and J gave up 2 bases; unmatched junction bases: 7. The length of the CDR3 is 16 residues. Looked up from germline, CDR1 is SGHNT and CDR2 is YYREEE (reference sequence). The CDR3 spells CASSPPQRGAYNEQFF. In nucleotides, the CDR3 is TGTGCCAGCAGCCCGCCCCAGCGGGGGGCCTACAATGAGCAGTTCTTC.

The chain links TRBV12-5 to TRBJ2-5, with 8 bases matching TRBD2. J was trimmed by 1 base and V by 3 bases; bases with no gene match: 4. The CDR3 extends over 15 amino acids. Germline V gives CDR1 LGHNT, CDR2 FRNRAP. The CDR3 loop reads CASGFPGGGQETQYF. The DNA of the CDR3 is TGTGCTAGTGGTTTCCCCGGGGGGGGCCAAGAGACCCAGTACTTC.

The chain joins TRBV3-1 (or the pseudogene TRBV3-2) to TRBJ2-7; 10 nucleotides line up with TRBD2. V lost 4 bases, J lost 2 bases, and 11 bases stayed unmatched. The length of the CDR3 is 17 residues. Germline V gene lookup returns CDR1 LGHDT and CDR2 YNNKEL (reference sequence). The CDR3 loop reads CASSRLTSGAIPYEQYF. CDR3 coding DNA: TGTGCCAGCAGCCGCCTTACTAGCGGGGCGATTCCCTACGAGCAGTACTTC.

The genes are TRBV7-9 and TRBJ2-1; a weak D match, TRBD2 (5 bases). Germline-derived CDR1 and CDR2 are SEHNR and FQNEAQ (reference sequence). The CDR3 consists of 15 residues. Trimming pared 1 base from V and 15 bases from J, leaving 22 bases between. The CDR3 sequence: CASSLVAGVRVPRFF. The CDR3 bases are TGTGCCAGCAGCTTAGTAGCCGGGGTCAGAGTCCCGCGGTTCTTC.

This clone came up once. The rearrangement links TRBV4-1 to TRBJ1-1; 11 positions agree with TRBD1. The trim removed 3 bases at V and 4 bases at J, leaving 10 bases unmatched. CDR1 is MGHRA, CDR2 YSYEKL, per germline. This CDR3 has 17 residues. CDR3 amino acids: CASSQGTGGGLGTEAFF. The CDR3 nucleotides read TGCGCCAGCAGCCAGGGGACAGGGGGTGGCCTGGGCACTGAAGCTTTCTTT.

This sequence joins TRBV30 and TRBJ1-1; D not resolved. V was shortened by 2 bases and J by 3 bases, with 7 bases between the two germline ends. CDR3 size: 12 residues. Per germline, CDR1 GTSNPN and CDR2 SVGIG (reference sequence). Here the CDR3 reads CAWSSDYTEAFF. The CDR3 DNA follows: TGTGCCTGGAGTTCGGACTACACTGAAGCTTTCTTT.

V gene TRBV10-1 combines with J gene TRBJ2-5; TRBD1 matches 8 bases. CDR1 WNHNN and CDR2 SYGVQD come from the germline V gene (reference sequence). The CDR3 totals 14 residues. After removal of 2 bases from V and 5 bases from J, the junction contained 4 bases not matched to a gene. CDR3 DNA sequence: TGCGCCAGCAGTGAGAGGACAGGGCGGGAGACCCAGTACTTC. This translates into CASSERTGRETQYF.

The CDR3 here is CASRGQADNSPLHF. Written as DNA, the CDR3 is TGTGCCAGCAGGGGACAGGCTGATAATTCACCCCTCCACTTT. The chain links TRBV2 to TRBJ1-6; 8 bases match TRBD1. The germline V gene has CDR1 SNHLY and CDR2 FYNNEI. The ends lost 6 bases at V and 5 bases at J; junction bases unmatched: 3. The CDR3 runs to 14 residues.

The rearrangement uses TRBV12-3 or TRBV12-4 and TRBJ2-1; D is ambiguous. Between the trimmed V and J ends, which lost 3 bases and 6 bases, there was a span of 9 bases. The CDR3 runs to 13 residues. CDR3 sequence: CASSLIPGNEQFF. The CDR3 DNA reads as TGTGCCAGCAGTTTGATCCCGGGCAATGAGCAGTTCTTC.

This chain connects TRBV18 to TRBJ1-1, with no clear D. The length of the CDR3 is 14 residues. Looked up from germline, CDR1 is KGHSH and CDR2 is LQKENI. Trimming left V 6 bases short and J 5 bases short, with 16 bases between. CDR3 sequence (DNA): TGTGCCAGCTCGCAAGACGGAGTTTCAACTGAAGCTTTCTTT. Translating gives CASSQDGVSTEAFF. Full variable domain (missing parts from reference TRBV18 and TRBJ1-1): NAGVMQNPRHLVRRRGQEARLRCSPMKGHSHVYWYRQLPEEGLKFMVYLQKENIIDESGMPKERFSAEFPKEGPSILRIQQVVRGDSAAYFCASSQDGVSTEAFFGQGTRLTVV.

In its sample, this clone was seen once. The chain couples TRBV30 to TRBJ2-2; 9 bases agree with TRBD2. Germline CDR1 reads GTSNPN; CDR2 reads SVGIG (reference sequence). Unmatched junction bases numbered 4, after V lost 3 bases and J lost 5 bases. This CDR3 region has 14 residues. In DNA, the CDR3 is TGTGCCTGGAGGACTAGCGGAGGGACCGGGGAGCTGTTTTTT. The encoded protein is CAWRTSGGTGELFF.

The chain couples TRBV5-4 to TRBJ1-1; 7 nucleotides line up with TRBD1. V was clipped by 4 bases and J by 6 bases; unmatched bases: 9. Germline lookup yields CDR1 SGHNT and CDR2 YYREEE (reference sequence). The CDR3 has 14 residues. CDR3 protein: CASSTTDRDPEAFF. The DNA of the CDR3 is TGTGCCAGCAGCACTACTGACAGGGACCCTGAAGCTTTCTTT.

The chain employs TRBV7-9 and TRBJ1-1, with a weak D call TRBD1 (6 bases). CDR1 is SEHNR and CDR2 is FQNEAQ in the germline V gene (reference sequence). V was pared by 2 bases and J by 3 bases, with 13 bases between. The CDR3 spans 15 residues. The CDR3 sequence is CASSLKIGGYTEAFF. CDR3 in DNA: TGTGCCAGCAGCTTAAAGATTGGGGGCTACACTGAAGCTTTCTTT.

This clone has only a few counts. CDR3 sequence reads: CASSLGEVRGRSGYTF. CDR3 nucleotides: TGTGCCAGCAGCTTAGGGGAGGTGCGGGGGAGATCAGGCTACACCTTC. This sequence joins TRBV11-2 and TRBJ1-2; TRBD1 is a possible D gene (5 bases). Deletions cut 1 base from V and 8 bases from J, with 20 bases between. Germline-derived CDR1 and CDR2 are SGHAT and FQNNGV. CDR3 length equals 16 residues.

V usage is TRBV25-1 and J usage is TRBJ1-2, with D hard to call. Trimming took off 6 bases at V and 3 bases at J, with 11 bases between the two ends. The CDR3 contains 13 residues. Germline V gene sequence: CDR1 MGHDK, CDR2 SYGVNS. CDR3 region: CASSSGSHYGYTF. The CDR3 DNA is TGTGCCAGCAGCTCCGGGTCCCACTATGGCTACACCTTC.

This clone showed up just a few times. The chain uses TRBV5-4 and TRBJ1-1, with D unresolved. Germline CDR1 reads SGHNT; CDR2 reads YYREEE (reference sequence). The CDR3 has 14 amino acids. V was trimmed by 5 bases and J by 4 bases, leaving 15 bases between them. This CDR3 is CASSSSDVGTEAFF. CDR3 bases: TGTGCCAGCAGTTCCAGCGATGTGGGCACTGAAGCTTTCTTT.

The chain recombines TRBV5-1 with TRBJ1-3; 7 bases match TRBD1. There are 15 residues in the CDR3. The ends lost 4 bases at V and 3 bases at J; junction bases unmatched: 7. Looked up from germline, CDR1 is SGHRS and CDR2 is YFSETQ. The CDR3 nucleotides read TGCGCCAGCAGCAAACAGGGGTCGGGTGGAAACACCATATATTTT. Amino acids: CASSKQGSGGNTIYF.

The rearrangement joins TRBV12-3 or TRBV12-4 to TRBJ1-5; D not resolved. Trimming pared 3 bases from V and 4 bases from J, leaving 7 bases between. The CDR3 contains 13 residues. The CDR3 protein is CASSLWENQPQHF. The CDR3 nucleotides read TGTGCCAGCAGTTTGTGGGAGAATCAGCCCCAGCATTTT.